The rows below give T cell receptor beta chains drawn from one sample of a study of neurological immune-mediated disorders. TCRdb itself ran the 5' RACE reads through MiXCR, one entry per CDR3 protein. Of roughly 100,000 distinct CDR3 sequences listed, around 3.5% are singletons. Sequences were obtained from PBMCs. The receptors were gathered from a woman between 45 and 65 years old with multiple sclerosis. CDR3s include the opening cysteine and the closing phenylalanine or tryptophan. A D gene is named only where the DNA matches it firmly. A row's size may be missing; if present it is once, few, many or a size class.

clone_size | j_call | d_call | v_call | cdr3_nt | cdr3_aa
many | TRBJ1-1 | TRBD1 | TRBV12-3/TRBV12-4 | TGTGCCAGCACCCAAACAGGGGTGAACACTGAAGCTTTCTTT | CASTQTGVNTEAFF
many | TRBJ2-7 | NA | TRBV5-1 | TGCGCCAGCAGCTGGGACCCGGGTACTAGCCGTAACTACGAGCAGTACTTC | CASSWDPGTSRNYEQYF
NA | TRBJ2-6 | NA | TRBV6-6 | TGTGCCAGCAGTTACTCTTCGAAGGCCAGGGGGGTCGCTGGGGCCAACGTCCTGACTTTC | CASSYSSKARGVAGANVLTF
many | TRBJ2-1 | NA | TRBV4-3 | TGCGCCAGCAGCCAAGAGGACTATACACCAGGGGTTAGGTCCTACAATGAGCAGTTCTTC | CASSQEDYTPGVRSYNEQFF
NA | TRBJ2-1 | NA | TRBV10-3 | TGTGCCATCAGTTCTCAGGACACGACTCATCGAAATGAGCAGTTCTTC | CAISSQDTTHRNEQFF
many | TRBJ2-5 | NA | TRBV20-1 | TGCAGTGAGAGGAAGGCCGGCGGGGGCGAGACCCAGTACTTC | CSERKAGGGETQYF
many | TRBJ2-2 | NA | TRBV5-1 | TGCGCCAGCAGCTTGGAACACAACACCGGGGAGCTGTTTTTT | CASSLEHNTGELFF
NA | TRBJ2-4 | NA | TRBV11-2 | TGTGCCAGCAGCTCCCGGCTAGCCAAAAACATTCAGTACTTC | CASSSRLAKNIQYF
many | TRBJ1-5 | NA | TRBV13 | TGTGCCAGCAGCTTAGAGGCCCGGCAGCCCCAGCATTTT | CASSLEARQPQHF
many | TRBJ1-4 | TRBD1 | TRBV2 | TGTGCCAGCAGTCACAGGGGAGCTAATGAAAAACTGTTTTTT | CASSHRGANEKLFF